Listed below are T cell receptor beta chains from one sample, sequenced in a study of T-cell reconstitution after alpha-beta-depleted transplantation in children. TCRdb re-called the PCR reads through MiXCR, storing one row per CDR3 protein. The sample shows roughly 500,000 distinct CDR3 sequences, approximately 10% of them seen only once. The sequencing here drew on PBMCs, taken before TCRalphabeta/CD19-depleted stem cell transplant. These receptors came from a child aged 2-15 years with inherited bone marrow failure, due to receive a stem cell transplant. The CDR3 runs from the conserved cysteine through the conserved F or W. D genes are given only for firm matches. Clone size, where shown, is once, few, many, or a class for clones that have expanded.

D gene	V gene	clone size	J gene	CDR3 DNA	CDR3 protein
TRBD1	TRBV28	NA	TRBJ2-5	TGTGCCAGCAGTCTTCCAGGACAGGCTGACTCCCAAGAGACCCAGTACTTC	CASSLPGQADSQETQYF
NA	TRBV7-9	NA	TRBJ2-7	TGTGCCAGCAGCTTAGCGCGGGGGCCCTGCGAGCATTACTTC	CASSLARGPCEHYF
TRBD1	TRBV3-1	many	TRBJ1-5	TGTGCCAGCAGCCCGCGGGACAGAGTGGGGCCCCAGCATTTT	CASSPRDRVGPQHF
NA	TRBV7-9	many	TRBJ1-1	TGTGCCAGCAGCTTAAGCCGGGACATCACTGAAGCTTTCTTT	CASSLSRDITEAFF
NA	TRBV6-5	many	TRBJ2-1	TGTGCCAGCAGTTTAGCCCAAGAATCCTACAATGAGCAGTTCTTC	CASSLAQESYNEQFF
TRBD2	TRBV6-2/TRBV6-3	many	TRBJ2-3	TGTGCCAGCAGTGCGGGAGCCACAGATACGCAGTATTTT	CASSAGATDTQYF
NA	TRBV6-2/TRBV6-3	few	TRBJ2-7	TGTGCCAGCAGAGAAAGGGGGGACCCCTCCTACGAGCAGTACTTC	CASRERGDPSYEQYF
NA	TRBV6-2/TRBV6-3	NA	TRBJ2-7	TGTGCCAGCAGTCCGTCCTACGACCAGTACTTC	CASSPSYDQYF
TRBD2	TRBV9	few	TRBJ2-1	TGTGCCAGCAGCGTATCACTAGCGGGAGACTCTTACAATGAGCAGTTCTTC	CASSVSLAGDSYNEQFF
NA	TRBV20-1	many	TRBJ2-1	TGCAGTGCTGACCCGGAGGACTACAATGAGCAGTTCTTC	CSADPEDYNEQFF
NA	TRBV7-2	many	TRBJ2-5	TGTGCCAGCAGCTTAGCTGGGGACATGGGGACCCAGTACTTC	CASSLAGDMGTQYF
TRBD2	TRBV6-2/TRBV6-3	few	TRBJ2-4	TGTGCCAGCAGTACCGGGACTAGCGGCCCGAGGGAGGGAGCCAAAAACATTCAGTACTTC	CASSTGTSGPREGAKNIQYF
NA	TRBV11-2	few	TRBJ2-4	TGTGCCAGCAGCTTGGATCAGCGTCGAGGGAGCGTCCAGCGAAACATTCAGTACTTC	CASSLDQRRGSVQRNIQYF
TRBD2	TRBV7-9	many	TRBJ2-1	TGTGCCAGCAGCTTTGGGGGAGGGTCCTACAATGAGCAGTTCTTC	CASSFGGGSYNEQFF
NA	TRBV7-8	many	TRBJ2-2	TGTGCCAGCACCCTAAAATATGCGAACACCGGGGAGCTGTTTTTT	CASTLKYANTGELFF
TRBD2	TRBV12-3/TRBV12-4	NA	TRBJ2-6	TGTGCCATCTGTTCCCCGCTGGGACTAGCGATCTCTGGGGCCAACGTCCTGACTTTC	CAICSPLGLAISGANVLTF
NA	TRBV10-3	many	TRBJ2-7	TGTGCCATCAGTGAGTCGGACCTATCCTACGAGCAGTACTTC	CAISESDLSYEQYF
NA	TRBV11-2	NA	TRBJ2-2	TGTGCCAGCAGCTTGGATGCCGGGGAGCTGTTTTTT	CASSLDAGELFF
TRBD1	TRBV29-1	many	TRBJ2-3	TGCAGCGTTGTCGACCGGGACAGGGGAACAGATACGCAGTATTTT	CSVVDRDRGTDTQYF
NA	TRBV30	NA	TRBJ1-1	TGTGCCTGGCGCAGGAACACTGAAGCTTTCTTT	CAWRRNTEAFF
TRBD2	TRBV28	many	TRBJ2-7	TGTGCCAGCACCGGACTAGCGGGAGGATTCAGGAACGAGCAGTACTTC	CASTGLAGGFRNEQYF
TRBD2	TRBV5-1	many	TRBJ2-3	TGCGCCAGCAGCCCCCTCCTAGCGGAAAGCACAGATACGCAGTATTTT	CASSPLLAESTDTQYF
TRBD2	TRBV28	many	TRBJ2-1	TGTGCCAGCAGACGCCCGGGACTAGCCCCTGAGCAGTTCTTC	CASRRPGLAPEQFF